This entry lists 26 T cell receptor beta chains sequenced from one sample in a study of PD-L1 blockade in urothelial cancer. Time point denoted: peripheral blood 6 weeks after treatment start. TCRdb's copy holds only in-frame clones and misses some; the assay was immunoSEQ multiplex PCR. The table has around 87,000 clones, over 65% seen once. The sample in question was PBMCs, obtained around atezolizumab (anti-PD-L1) treatment. These receptor sequences come from a man aged 70-80 years with urothelial cancer.

The chain couples TRBV2 to TRBJ2-5; TRBD2 agrees at 8 bases. The CDR3 totals 15 residues. From germline, CDR1 is SNHLY and CDR2 FYNNEI. J lost 4 bases, V lost 6 bases, and 10 bases had no gene match. Written as DNA, the CDR3 is TGTGCCAGCAGCCCCCGGACTAGCAGTAGAGAGACCCAGTACTTC. Protein: CASSPRTSSRETQYF.

The J gene is TRBJ2-3, the V gene TRBV7-2; D is uncertain. There are 16 residues in the CDR3. CDR1 and CDR2 from the germline V gene are SGHTA and FQGNSA. V shed 1 base and J shed 6 bases, with 17 bases lying between them. CDR3 bases: TGTGCCAGCAGCTTAGGGAGTAGTATGGCTTCCGATACGCAGTATTTT. This gives the protein CASSLGSSMASDTQYF.

This clone showed up many times. The gene calls are TRBV2 and TRBJ1-2, with TRBD1 as a possible D gene (5 bases). Germline CDR1 and CDR2: SNHLY and FYNNEI. V was cut by 6 bases and J by 6 bases, with 11 bases left in between. The length of the CDR3 is 12 residues. This CDR3 reads CASREQEDGYTF. The CDR3 DNA follows: TGTGCCAGCAGAGAACAGGAAGATGGCTACACCTTC.

This clone was seen once. The V and J genes are TRBV18 and TRBJ2-7; possibly TRBD1 for D (6 bases). Germline V gene sequence: CDR1 KGHSH, CDR2 LQKENI. The V end was cut by 4 bases, the J end by 2 bases, with 6 bases between. CDR3 length: 12 amino acids. The CDR3 region has the DNA TGTGCCAGCTCACAGGGGGCCTACGAGCAGTACTTC. Residues: CASSQGAYEQYF.

The chain links TRBV11-2 to TRBJ1-3, with TRBD1 identical over 7 bases. The junction had 8 bases not matched to a gene; V was cut back by 4 bases and J by 2 bases. From germline, CDR1 is SGHAT and CDR2 FQNNGV. The CDR3 runs 16 residues. This CDR3 is CASSSTGFGTGNTIYF. In nucleotides, the CDR3 is TGTGCCAGCAGCTCGACAGGGTTTGGGACTGGAAACACCATATATTTT.

The chain combines TRBV30 with TRBJ2-2; a weak D match, TRBD1 (5 bases). V was clipped by 0 bases and J by 6 bases, with 14 bases between them. Per the germline V gene, CDR1 is GTSNPN and CDR2 is SVGIG (reference sequence). This CDR3 is built from 15 residues. The CDR3 DNA reads as TGTGCCTGGAGTGTAGGTGAACAGGACCCCGGGGAGCTGTTTTTT. Translated, it gives CAWSVGEQDPGELFF.

This chain uses TRBV9 with TRBJ2-5, with 9 bases aligning to TRBD1. Germline V gives CDR1 SGDLS, CDR2 YYNGEE. The CDR3 runs to 15 residues. The V and J ends lost 0 bases and 5 bases, in that order; junction bases with no gene match: 5. In nucleotides, the CDR3 is TGTGCCAGCAGCGTAGAAGGGACAGGGAGGGAGACCCAGTACTTC. Its translation is CASSVEGTGRETQYF. The full variable domain, completed using reference TRBV9 and TRBJ2-5, is DSGVTQTPKHLITATGQRVTLRCSPRSGDLSVYWYQQSLDQGLQFLIQYYNGEERAKGNILERFSAQQFPDLHSELNLSSLELGDSALYFCASSVEGTGRETQYFGPGTRLLVL.

The chain's CDR3 is CASSERDLTGSPLHF. In DNA form, the CDR3 reads TGTGCCAGCAGTGAAAGGGATTTAACAGGTTCACCCCTCCACTTT. The chain is built from TRBV2 and TRBJ1-6; weak D call: TRBD1 (5 bases). V lost 2 bases to trimming and J lost 9 bases, with 14 bases between them. This CDR3 contains 15 residues. CDR1 is SNHLY and CDR2 is FYNNEI in the germline V gene.

V and J are TRBV5-1 and TRBJ1-1, with 8 positions matching TRBD1. Germline V lookup: CDR1 SGHRS, CDR2 YFSETQ. This CDR3 spans 18 amino acids. V was clipped by 1 base and J by 1 base; unmatched bases: 12. This CDR3 is CASSLTGGGYIGNTEAFF. Written as DNA, the CDR3 is TGCGCCAGCAGCTTGACAGGGGGGGGATATATTGGGAACACTGAAGCTTTCTTT.

This clone was found a few times. The chain uses TRBV11-3 and TRBJ2-1, with 10 bases aligning to TRBD2. Per germline, CDR1 SGHNT and CDR2 YENEEA. The CDR3 contains 14 residues. The V and J ends lost 4 bases and 7 bases, in that order; junction bases with no gene match: 4. CDR3 sequence (DNA): TGTGCCAGCAGCTCTAGCGGGAGCTGGAATGAGCAGTTCTTC. Protein product: CASSSSGSWNEQFF.

The gene calls are TRBV5-1 and TRBJ2-3; 8 nucleotides match TRBD1. V lost 5 bases, J lost 2 bases, and 7 bases stayed unmatched. The CDR3 has 15 amino acids. Germline lookup yields CDR1 SGHRS and CDR2 YFSETQ. The CDR3 bases are TGCGCCAGCAGTTTCGACAGGGGTAACACAGATACGCAGTATTTT. It translates to CASSFDRGNTDTQYF.

The chain joins TRBV19 to TRBJ2-2, with TRBD2 matching over 14 bases. V trimming: 6 bases; J trimming: 3 bases; junction bases outside the gene matches: 9. This CDR3 spans 18 amino acids. Germline V gene lookup returns CDR1 LNHDA and CDR2 SQIVND (reference sequence). The CDR3 DNA reads as TGTGCCAGTAGACCTAGACTAGCGGGAGGGCCGGACACCGGGGAGCTGTTTTTT. Amino acid sequence: CASRPRLAGGPDTGELFF.

This clone was observed a handful of times. The chain carries TRBV4-3 and TRBJ2-2; 12 bases line up with TRBD2. The CDR3 contains 14 residues. The germline V gene has CDR1 LGHNA and CDR2 YSLEER. V shed 5 bases, J shed 6 bases, and the junction held 1 base outside the gene matches. The CDR3 DNA sequence: TGCGCCAGCAGCGGACTAGCGGGATCCGGGGAGCTGTTTTTT. It specifies CASSGLAGSGELFF.

This clone occurred a few times. The chain uses TRBV10-3 and TRBJ1-1, with D uncertain. In germline, CDR1 is ENHRY, CDR2 SYGVKD. CDR3 length: 17 residues. V lost 6 bases to trimming and J lost 0 bases, with 20 bases between them. CDR3 protein: CAISRHNLIDMNTEAFF. CDR3 nucleotide sequence: TGTGCCATCAGCAGACACAATTTAATCGACATGAACACTGAAGCTTTCTTT.

The J gene is TRBJ1-2, the V gene TRBV5-1, with D hard to call. Germline CDR1 SGHRS, CDR2 YFSETQ. The CDR3 is made up of 14 amino acids. V was shortened by 2 bases and J by 7 bases, with 15 bases between the two germline ends. CDR3 coding DNA: TGCGCCAGCAGCTTAGCCCTAAGAGAGGGTGGCTACACCTTC. It yields the protein CASSLALREGGYTF.

The V gene is TRBV2, the J gene TRBJ2-2; tentatively, D is TRBD1 (5 bases). Germline-derived CDR1 and CDR2 are SNHLY and FYNNEI. The V gene lost 6 bases and the J gene lost 0 bases, with 8 bases spanning the gap. There are 14 residues in the CDR3. In DNA, the CDR3 is TGTGCCAGCAGGGACACCGCGAACACCGGGGAGCTGTTTTTT. It encodes CASRDTANTGELFF.

The chain carries TRBV4-2 and TRBJ2-7; D possibly corresponds to TRBD2 (6 bases). With 5 bases removed from V and 1 base from J, the gap between germline ends came to 12 bases. There are 14 residues in the CDR3. Germline CDR1 LGHNA, CDR2 YNFKEQ. Written as DNA, the CDR3 is TGTGCCAGCAGCAGGGACTTCGGGTCCTACGAGCAGTACTTC. Protein product: CASSRDFGSYEQYF.

This rearrangement joins TRBV5-4 to TRBJ2-7; 8 bases align to TRBD2. The CDR3 is made up of 17 amino acids. With V trimmed by 4 bases and J by 4 bases, 16 bases remained unmatched. CDR1 is SGHNT, CDR2 YYREEE, per germline (reference sequence). The CDR3 DNA reads TGTGCCAGCAGCCTGCACCCGGGACTAGTAAGAGGATACGAGCAGTACTTC. Its translation: CASSLHPGLVRGYEQYF.

The chain joins TRBV5-1 to TRBJ1-1, with TRBD1 identical over 8 bases. Trimming took 4 bases from V and 10 from J; bases not matched to a gene: 15. Germline V CDR1 and CDR2: SGHRS, YFSETQ. The CDR3 contains 15 residues. CDR3 coding DNA: TGCGCCAGCAGCCTCGCGGCGGACAGGGTCGTTGGAGCTTTCTTT. This codes for CASSLAADRVVGAFF.

CDR3 sequence (DNA): TGCAGCGTTGGACAGAACACTGAAGCTTTCTTT. This sequence encodes CSVGQNTEAFF. V gene TRBV29-1 combines with J gene TRBJ1-1; D not resolved. Between the trimmed V and J ends, which lost 4 bases and 1 base, there was a span of 4 bases. Germline-derived CDR1 and CDR2 are SQVTM and ANQGSEA. The CDR3 runs 11 residues.

The rearrangement uses TRBV19 and TRBJ2-2; D remains ambiguous. Per the germline V gene, CDR1 is LNHDA and CDR2 is SQIVND (reference sequence). V gave up 5 bases and J gave up 2 bases, with 9 bases separating them. This CDR3 contains 14 residues. CDR3 DNA: TGTGCCAGTAGTTTCGTACTCAACACCGGGGAGCTGTTTTTT. As protein: CASSFVLNTGELFF.

The rearrangement uses TRBV5-4 and TRBJ1-1; 8 bases are a match to TRBD1. Germline loops: CDR1 SGHNT, CDR2 YYREEE (reference sequence). V was clipped by 0 bases and J by 1 base; unmatched bases: 5. CDR3 length: 16 residues. The CDR3 bases are TGTGCCAGCAGCTTGGGGGGGGGACAGGAGAACACTGAAGCTTTCTTT. It encodes CASSLGGGQENTEAFF.

For the CDR3, the DNA is TGTGCCAGCAGCTTATCGGGACAGGGGACCCCCTACGAGCAGTACTTC. It translates to CASSLSGQGTPYEQYF. J is TRBJ2-7 and V is TRBV5-8, with 10 bases aligning to TRBD1. The CDR3 loop spans 16 amino acids. The ends lost 2 bases at V and 2 bases at J; junction bases unmatched: 7. Germline assignment: CDR1 SGHTS and CDR2 YDEGEE.

This clone was picked up a small number of times. The chain carries TRBV30 and TRBJ2-6, with D possibly matching TRBD2 (6 bases). Looked up from germline, CDR1 is GTSNPN and CDR2 is SVGIG (reference sequence). The CDR3 is made up of 13 amino acids. Trimming pared 5 bases from V and 1 base from J, leaving 6 bases between. The CDR3 spells CAWGTSGANVLTF. The CDR3 DNA follows: TGTGCCTGGGGGACTTCTGGGGCCAACGTCCTGACTTTC. Using reference TRBV30 and TRBJ2-6 for the parts outside the CDR3, the full variable domain is SQTIHQWPATLVQPVGSPLSLECTVEGTSNPNLYWYRQAAGRGLQLLFYSVGIGQISSEVPQNLSASRPQDRQFILSSKKLLLSDSGFYLCAWGTSGANVLTFGAGSRLTVL.

This rearrangement joins TRBV7-3 to TRBJ2-2; 12 bases align to TRBD2. CDR1 and CDR2 (germline): SGHTA, FQGTGA. The CDR3 spans 16 residues. J lost 3 bases, V lost 4 bases, and 3 bases had no gene match. The CDR3 DNA sequence: TGTGCCAGCAGCTCCCGACTAGCGGGAGACACCGGGGAGCTGTTTTTT. It is translated as CASSSRLAGDTGELFF.

The chain has TRBV28 and TRBJ2-5, with D unresolved. Trimming stripped 1 base from V and 2 bases from J, with 5 bases between. The CDR3 spans 13 residues. From germline, CDR1 is MDHEN and CDR2 SYDVKM. DNA for the CDR3: TGTGCCAGCAGTTTATCAGGTCAAGAGACCCAGTACTTC. It codes for CASSLSGQETQYF.